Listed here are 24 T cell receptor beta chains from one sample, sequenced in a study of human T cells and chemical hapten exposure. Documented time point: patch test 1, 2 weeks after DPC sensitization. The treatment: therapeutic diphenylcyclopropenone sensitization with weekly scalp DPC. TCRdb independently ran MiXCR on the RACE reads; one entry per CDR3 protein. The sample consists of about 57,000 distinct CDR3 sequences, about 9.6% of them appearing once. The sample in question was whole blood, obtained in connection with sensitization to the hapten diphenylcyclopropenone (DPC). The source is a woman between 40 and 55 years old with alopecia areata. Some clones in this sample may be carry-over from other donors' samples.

The CDR3: CSVEPEGAFF. The CDR3 coding sequence is TGCAGCGTTGAGCCTGAGGGGGCTTTCTTT. The rearrangement links TRBV29-1 to TRBJ1-1; tentatively, D is TRBD1 (5 bases). Germline CDR1 is SQVTM and CDR2 is ANQGSEA. The CDR3 covers 10 residues. The V end was cut by 3 bases, the J end by 11 bases, with 10 bases between.

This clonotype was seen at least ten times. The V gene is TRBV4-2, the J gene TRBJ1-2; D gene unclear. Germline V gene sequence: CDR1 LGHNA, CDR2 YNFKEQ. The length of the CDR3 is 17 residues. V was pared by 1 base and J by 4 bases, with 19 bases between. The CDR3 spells CASSQATGTDFSYGYTF. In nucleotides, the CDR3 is TGTGCCAGCAGCCAAGCAACTGGTACAGACTTCAGCTATGGCTACACCTTC.

CDR3 protein: CASSEEARGIQYF. CDR3 sequence (DNA): TGTGCCAGCAGTGAAGAGGCCCGTGGCATTCAGTACTTC. The chain combines TRBV2 with TRBJ2-4; D gene uncertain. Between the trimmed V and J ends, which lost 1 base and 9 bases, there was a span of 10 bases. The CDR3 covers 13 residues. CDR1 and CDR2 (germline): SNHLY, FYNNEI. Drawing the rest from reference TRBV2 and TRBJ2-4, the complete variable domain is EPEVTQTPSHQVTQMGQEVILRCVPISNHLYFYWYRQILGQKVEFLVSFYNNEISEKSEIFDDQFSVERPDGSNFTLKIRSTKLEDSAMYFCASSEEARGIQYFGAGTRLSVL.

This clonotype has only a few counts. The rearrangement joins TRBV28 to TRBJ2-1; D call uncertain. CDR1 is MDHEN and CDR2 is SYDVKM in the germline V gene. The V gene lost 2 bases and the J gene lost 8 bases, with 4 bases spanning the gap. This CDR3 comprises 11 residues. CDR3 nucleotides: TGTGCCAGCAGTTTAAGGGATGAGCAGTTCTTC. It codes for CASSLRDEQFF.

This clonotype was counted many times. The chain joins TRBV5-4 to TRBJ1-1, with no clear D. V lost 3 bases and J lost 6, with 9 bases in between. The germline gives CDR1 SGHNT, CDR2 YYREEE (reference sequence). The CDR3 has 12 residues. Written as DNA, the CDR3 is TGTGCCAGCAGCTATGGCGGGGCTGAAGCTTTCTTT. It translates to CASSYGGAEAFF.

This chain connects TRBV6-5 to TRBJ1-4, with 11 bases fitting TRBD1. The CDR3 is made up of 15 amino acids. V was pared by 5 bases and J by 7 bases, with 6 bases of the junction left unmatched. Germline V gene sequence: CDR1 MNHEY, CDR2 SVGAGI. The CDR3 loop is CASSSWTGGGEKLFF. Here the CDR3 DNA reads TGTGCCAGCAGTAGCTGGACAGGGGGCGGTGAAAAACTGTTTTTT.

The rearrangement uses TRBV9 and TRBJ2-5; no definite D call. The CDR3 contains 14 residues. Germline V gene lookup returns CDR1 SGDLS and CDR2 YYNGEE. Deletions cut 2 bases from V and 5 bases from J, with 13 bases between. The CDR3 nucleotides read TGTGCCAGCAGCGTGGCCTCATCATCGGAGACCCAGTACTTC. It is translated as CASSVASSSETQYF.

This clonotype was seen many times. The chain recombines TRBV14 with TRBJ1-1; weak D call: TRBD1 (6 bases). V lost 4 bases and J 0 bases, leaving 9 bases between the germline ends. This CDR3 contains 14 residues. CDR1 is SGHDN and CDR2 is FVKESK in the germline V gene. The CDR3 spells CASSPHRVNTEAFF. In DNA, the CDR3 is TGTGCCAGCAGCCCACACAGGGTGAACACTGAAGCTTTCTTT.

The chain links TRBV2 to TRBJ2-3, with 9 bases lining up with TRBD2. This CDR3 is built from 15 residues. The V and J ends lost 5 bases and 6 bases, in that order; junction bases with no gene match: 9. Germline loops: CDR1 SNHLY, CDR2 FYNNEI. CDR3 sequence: CASSPGTSSKDTQYF. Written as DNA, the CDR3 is TGTGCCAGCAGTCCCGGGACTAGCTCCAAGGATACGCAGTATTTT.

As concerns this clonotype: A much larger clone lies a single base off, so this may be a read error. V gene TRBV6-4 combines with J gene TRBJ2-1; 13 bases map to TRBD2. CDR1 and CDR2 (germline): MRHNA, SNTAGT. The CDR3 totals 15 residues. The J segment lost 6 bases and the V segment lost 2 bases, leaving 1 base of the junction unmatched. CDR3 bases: TGTGCCAGCAGTGACACTAGCGGGGGGGCCAATGAGCAGTTCTTC. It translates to CASSDTSGGANEQFF.

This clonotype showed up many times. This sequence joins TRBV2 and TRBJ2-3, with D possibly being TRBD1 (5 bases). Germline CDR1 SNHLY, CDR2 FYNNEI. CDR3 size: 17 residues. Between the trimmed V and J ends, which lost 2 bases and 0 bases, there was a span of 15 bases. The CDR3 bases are TGTGCCAGCAGTGAAAGGGGTCTAGGGCCAAGCACAGATACGCAGTATTTT. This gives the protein CASSERGLGPSTDTQYF.

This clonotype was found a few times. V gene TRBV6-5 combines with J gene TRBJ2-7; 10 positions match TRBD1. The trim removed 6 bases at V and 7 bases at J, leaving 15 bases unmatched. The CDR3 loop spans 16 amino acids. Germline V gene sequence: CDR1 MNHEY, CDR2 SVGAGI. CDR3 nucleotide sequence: TGTGCCAGCAGACCCCCCGGAGGGACAGGGGCTGCTGAGCAGTACTTC. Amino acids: CASRPPGGTGAAEQYF.

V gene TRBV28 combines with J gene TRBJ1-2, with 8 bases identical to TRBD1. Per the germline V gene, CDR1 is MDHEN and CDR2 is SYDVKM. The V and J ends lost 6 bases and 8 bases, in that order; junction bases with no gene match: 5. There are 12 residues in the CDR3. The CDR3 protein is CASSQGAGGYTF. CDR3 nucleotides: TGTGCCAGCAGCCAGGGGGCGGGCGGCTACACCTTC.

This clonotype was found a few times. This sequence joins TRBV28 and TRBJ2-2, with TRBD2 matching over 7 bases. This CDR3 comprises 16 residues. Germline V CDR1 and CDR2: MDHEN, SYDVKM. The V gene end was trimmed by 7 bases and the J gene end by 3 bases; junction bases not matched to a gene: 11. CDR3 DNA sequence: TGTGCCAGCAACAAAACGACTAGCAGGCACACCGGGGAGCTGTTTTTT. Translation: CASNKTTSRHTGELFF. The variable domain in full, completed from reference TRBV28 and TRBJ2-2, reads DVKVTQSSRYLVKRTGEKVFLECVQDMDHENMFWYRQDPGLGLRLIYFSYDVKMKEKGDIPEGYSVSREKKERFSLILESASTNQTSMYLCASNKTTSRHTGELFFGEGSRLTVL.

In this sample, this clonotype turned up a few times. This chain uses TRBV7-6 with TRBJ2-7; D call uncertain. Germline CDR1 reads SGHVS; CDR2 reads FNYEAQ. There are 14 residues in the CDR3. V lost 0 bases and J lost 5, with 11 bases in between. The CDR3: CASSLAGNLDEQYF. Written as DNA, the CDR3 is TGTGCCAGCAGCTTAGCTGGGAACCTTGACGAGCAGTACTTC.

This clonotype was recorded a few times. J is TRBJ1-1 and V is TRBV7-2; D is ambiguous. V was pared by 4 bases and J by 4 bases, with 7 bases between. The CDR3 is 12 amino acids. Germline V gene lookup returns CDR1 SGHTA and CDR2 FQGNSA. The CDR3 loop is CASSYSGTEAFF. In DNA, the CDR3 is TGTGCCAGCAGCTATTCCGGCACTGAAGCTTTCTTT. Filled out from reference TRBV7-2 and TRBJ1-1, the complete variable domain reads GAGVSQSPSNKVTEKGKDVELRCDPISGHTALYWYRQSLGQGLEFLIYFQGNSAPDKSGLPSDRFSAERTGGSVSTLTIQRTQQEDSAVYLCASSYSGTEAFFGQGTRLTVV.

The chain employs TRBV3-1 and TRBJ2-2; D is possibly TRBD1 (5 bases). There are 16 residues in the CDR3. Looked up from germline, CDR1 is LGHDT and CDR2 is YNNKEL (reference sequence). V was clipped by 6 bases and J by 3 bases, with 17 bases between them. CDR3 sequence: CASSFFSDSYTGELFF. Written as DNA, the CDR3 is TGTGCCAGCAGTTTTTTTTCCGACAGTTACACCGGGGAGCTGTTTTTT.

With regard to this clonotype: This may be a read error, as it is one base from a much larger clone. The CDR3 DNA reads TGCAGCATGACGGGGAGCTCAGATACGCAGTATTTT. It yields the protein CSMTGSSDTQYF. The genes are TRBV29-1 and TRBJ2-3; perhaps TRBD2 as D (5 bases). Germline assignment: CDR1 SQVTM and CDR2 ANQGSEA. This CDR3 is 12 amino acids long. V was shortened by 8 bases and J by 4 bases, with 13 bases between the two germline ends.

CDR3 region: CASSLYPQLQYF. The CDR3 DNA follows: TGTGCCAGCAGCCTCTATCCCCAATTGCAGTATTTT. The chain is built from TRBV11-1 and TRBJ2-3; D unresolved. With 5 bases removed from V and 11 bases from J, the gap between germline ends came to 14 bases. The V gene's germline CDR1 is SGHAT and CDR2 FQDESV (reference sequence). The CDR3 covers 12 residues.

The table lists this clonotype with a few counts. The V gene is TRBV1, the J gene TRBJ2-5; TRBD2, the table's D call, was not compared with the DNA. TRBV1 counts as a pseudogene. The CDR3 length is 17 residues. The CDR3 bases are TGCACCAGCACAACTAGGACTGGCGGGGACTTACAAGAGACCCAGTACTTC. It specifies CTSTTRTGGDLQETQYF.

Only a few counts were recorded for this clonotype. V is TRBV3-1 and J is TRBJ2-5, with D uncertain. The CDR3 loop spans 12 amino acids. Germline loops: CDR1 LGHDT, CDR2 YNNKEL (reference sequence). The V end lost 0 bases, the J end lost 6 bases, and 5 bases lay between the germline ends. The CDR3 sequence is CASSQESKTQYF. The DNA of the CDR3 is TGTGCCAGCAGCCAAGAATCGAAGACCCAGTACTTC.

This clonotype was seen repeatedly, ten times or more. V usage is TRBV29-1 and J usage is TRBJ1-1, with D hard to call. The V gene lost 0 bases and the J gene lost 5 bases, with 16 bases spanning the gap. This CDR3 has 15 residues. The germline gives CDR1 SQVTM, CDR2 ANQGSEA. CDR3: CSVEDIRPPGTEAFF. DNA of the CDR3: TGCAGCGTTGAAGATATTAGGCCTCCGGGGACTGAAGCTTTCTTT. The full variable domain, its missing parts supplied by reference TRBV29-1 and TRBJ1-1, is SAVISQKPSRDICQRGTSLTIQCQVDSQVTMMFWYRQQPGQSLTLIATANQGSEATYESGFVIDKFPISRPNLTFSTLTVSNMSPEDSSIYLCSVEDIRPPGTEAFFGQGTRLTVV.

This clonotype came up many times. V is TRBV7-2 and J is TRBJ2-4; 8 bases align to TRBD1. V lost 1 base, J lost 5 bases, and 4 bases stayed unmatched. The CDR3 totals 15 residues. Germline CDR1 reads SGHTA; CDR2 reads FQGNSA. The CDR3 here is CASSLGQGAQNIQYF. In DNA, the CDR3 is TGTGCCAGCAGCTTAGGGCAGGGGGCCCAAAACATTCAGTACTTC. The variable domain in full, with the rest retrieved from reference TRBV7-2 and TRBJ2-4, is GAGVSQSPSNKVTEKGKDVELRCDPISGHTALYWYRQSLGQGLEFLIYFQGNSAPDKSGLPSDRFSAERTGGSVSTLTIQRTQQEDSAVYLCASSLGQGAQNIQYFGAGTRLSVL.

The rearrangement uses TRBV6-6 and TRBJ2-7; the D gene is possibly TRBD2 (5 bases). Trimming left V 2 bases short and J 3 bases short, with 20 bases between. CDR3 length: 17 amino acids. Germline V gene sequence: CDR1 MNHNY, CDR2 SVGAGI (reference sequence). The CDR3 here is CASSYGMSAGSHYEQYF. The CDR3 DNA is TGTGCCAGCAGTTACGGGATGTCTGCGGGTAGTCACTACGAGCAGTACTTC.